Given below is one T cell receptor beta chain in context. V was pared by 3 bases and J by 5 bases, with 13 bases between. The CDR3 is made up of 13 amino acids. In germline, CDR1 is GTSNPN, CDR2 SVGIG (reference sequence). The data are from a study of PD-L1 blockade in urothelial cancer. Study-level information: Male sex and bladder-origin urothelial cancer were recorded for about 90% of the roughly 30 patients. The authors examined blood 3 weeks (second dose) and 6 weeks after treatment start. Among blood samples, the median T cell count was some 140,000.

TCRdb's copy holds only in-frame clones and misses some; the assay was immunoSEQ multiplex PCR. The sample contains approximately 88,000 clones, 65% to 85% of which appear only once. This sample's time point: pretreatment peripheral blood. Individual patients had between 1 and 8 samples, taken pretreatment and on-treatment. This clonotype originated in a man aged 55 to 69 with urothelial cancer. J is TRBJ1-2 and V is TRBV30; possibly TRBD1 for D (5 bases). Sample: PBMCs, taken around atezolizumab (anti-PD-L1) treatment. CDR3 region: CAWRRTGTYGYTF. The CDR3 nucleotides are TGTGCCTGGAGACGAACAGGAACATATGGCTACACCTTC.